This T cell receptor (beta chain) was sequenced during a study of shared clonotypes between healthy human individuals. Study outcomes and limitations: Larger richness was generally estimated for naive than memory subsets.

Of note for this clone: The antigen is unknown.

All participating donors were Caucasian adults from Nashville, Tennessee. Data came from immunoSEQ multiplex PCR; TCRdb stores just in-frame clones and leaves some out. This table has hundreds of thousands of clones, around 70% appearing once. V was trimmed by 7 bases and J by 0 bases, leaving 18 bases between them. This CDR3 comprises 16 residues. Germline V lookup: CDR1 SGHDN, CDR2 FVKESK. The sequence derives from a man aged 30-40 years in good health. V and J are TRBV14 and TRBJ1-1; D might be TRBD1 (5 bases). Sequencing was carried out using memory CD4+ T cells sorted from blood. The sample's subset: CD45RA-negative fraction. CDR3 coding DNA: TGTGCCAGCACCAAACTGACACAGGCGATGAACACTGAAGCTTTCTTT. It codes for CASTKLTQAMNTEAFF.